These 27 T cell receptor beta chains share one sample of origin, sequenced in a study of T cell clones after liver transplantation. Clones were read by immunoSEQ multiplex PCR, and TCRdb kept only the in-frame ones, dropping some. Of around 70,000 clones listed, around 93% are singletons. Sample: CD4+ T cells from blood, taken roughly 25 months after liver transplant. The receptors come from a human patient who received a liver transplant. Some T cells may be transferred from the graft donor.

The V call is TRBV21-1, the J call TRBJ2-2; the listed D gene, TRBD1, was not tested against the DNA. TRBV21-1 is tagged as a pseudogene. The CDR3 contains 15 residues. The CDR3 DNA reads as TGTGCCAGCAGCAGTGGCTGGTCCCACACCGGGGAGCTGTTTTTT. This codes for CASSSGWSHTGELFF.

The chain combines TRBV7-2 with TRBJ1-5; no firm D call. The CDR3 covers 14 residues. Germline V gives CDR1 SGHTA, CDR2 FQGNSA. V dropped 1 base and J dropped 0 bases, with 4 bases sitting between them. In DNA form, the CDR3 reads TGTGCCAGCAGCTTAGACGTTAGCAATCAGCCCCAGCATTTT. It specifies CASSLDVSNQPQHF.

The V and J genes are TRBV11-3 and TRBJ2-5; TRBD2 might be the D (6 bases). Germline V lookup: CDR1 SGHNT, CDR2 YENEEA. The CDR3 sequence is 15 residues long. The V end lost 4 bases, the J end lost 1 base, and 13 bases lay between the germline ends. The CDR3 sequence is CASSSGGTIQETQYF. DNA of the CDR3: TGTGCCAGCAGCTCAGGAGGGACGATCCAAGAGACCCAGTACTTC.

CDR3 nucleotide sequence: TGTGCCAGCAGCTTTGGCGAAGAGACCCAGTACTTC. It codes for CASSFGEETQYF. V and J are TRBV7-2 and TRBJ2-5, with no clear D. The CDR3 contains 12 residues. Germline CDR1 SGHTA, CDR2 FQGNSA. Trimming stripped 3 bases from V and 3 bases from J, with 5 bases between.

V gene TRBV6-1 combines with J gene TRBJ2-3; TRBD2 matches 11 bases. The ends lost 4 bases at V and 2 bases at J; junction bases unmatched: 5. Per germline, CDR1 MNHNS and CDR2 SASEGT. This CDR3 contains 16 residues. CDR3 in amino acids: CASSGLAGGLTDTQYF. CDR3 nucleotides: TGTGCCAGCAGTGGCTTAGCGGGAGGGCTCACAGATACGCAGTATTTT.

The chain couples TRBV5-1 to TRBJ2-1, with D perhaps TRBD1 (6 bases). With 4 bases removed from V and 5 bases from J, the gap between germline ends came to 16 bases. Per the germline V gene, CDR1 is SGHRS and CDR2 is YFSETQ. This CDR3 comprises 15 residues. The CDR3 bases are TGCGCCAGCAGCGCCTTACAGGGTCCCAACAATGAGCAGTTCTTC. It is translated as CASSALQGPNNEQFF.

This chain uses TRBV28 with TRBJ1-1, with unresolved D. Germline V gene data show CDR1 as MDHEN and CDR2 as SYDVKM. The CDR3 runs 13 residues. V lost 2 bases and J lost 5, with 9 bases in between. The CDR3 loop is CASSLPPGTEAFF. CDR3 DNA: TGTGCCAGCAGTTTACCCCCGGGGACTGAAGCTTTCTTT.

CDR3 region: CASSIETGLVQPQHF. CDR3 in DNA: TGTGCCAGTAGTATAGAGACGGGGTTGGTGCAGCCCCAGCATTTT. The chain links TRBV19 to TRBJ1-5, with D unclear. Trimming cost V 0 bases and J 7 bases, with 13 bases left between them. CDR3 length: 15 residues. Germline V gene data show CDR1 as LNHDA and CDR2 as SQIVND (reference sequence).

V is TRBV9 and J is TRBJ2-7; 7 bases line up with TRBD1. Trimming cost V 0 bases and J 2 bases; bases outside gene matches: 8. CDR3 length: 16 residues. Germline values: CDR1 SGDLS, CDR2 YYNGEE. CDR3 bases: TGTGCCAGCAGCGTAGATCTAGGGGGACAGACCTACGAGCAGTACTTC. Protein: CASSVDLGGQTYEQYF.

CDR3: CASSEARGAGANVLTF. DNA for the CDR3: TGTGCCAGCAGTGAAGCGCGCGGTGCTGGGGCCAACGTCCTGACTTTC. The chain couples TRBV2 to TRBJ2-6; D uncertain. The germline CDR1 and CDR2 sequences are SNHLY and FYNNEI. V lost 0 bases, J lost 2 bases, and 8 bases lay in between. The CDR3 totals 16 residues.

CDR3 sequence: CASSWEAYSYEQYF. The DNA of the CDR3 is TGTGCCAGCAGCTGGGAGGCCTACTCCTACGAGCAGTACTTC. The rearrangement uses TRBV7-9 and TRBJ2-7; perhaps TRBD2 as D (6 bases). Germline CDR1 SEHNR, CDR2 FQNEAQ (reference sequence). The CDR3 has 14 amino acids. V was shortened by 4 bases and J by 0 bases, with 10 bases between the two germline ends.

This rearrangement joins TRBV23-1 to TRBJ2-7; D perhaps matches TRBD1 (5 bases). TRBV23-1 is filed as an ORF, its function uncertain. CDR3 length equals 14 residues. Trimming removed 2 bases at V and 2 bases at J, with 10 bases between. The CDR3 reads CASSQPQGTYEQYF. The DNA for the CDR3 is TGCGCCAGCAGTCAACCCCAGGGAACCTACGAGCAGTACTTC.

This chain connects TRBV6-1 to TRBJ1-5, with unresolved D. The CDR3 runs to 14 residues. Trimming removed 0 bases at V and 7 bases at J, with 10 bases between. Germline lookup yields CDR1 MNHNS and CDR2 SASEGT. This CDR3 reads CASSEAASLQPQHF. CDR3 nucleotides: TGTGCCAGCAGTGAAGCCGCCAGTTTACAGCCCCAGCATTTT.

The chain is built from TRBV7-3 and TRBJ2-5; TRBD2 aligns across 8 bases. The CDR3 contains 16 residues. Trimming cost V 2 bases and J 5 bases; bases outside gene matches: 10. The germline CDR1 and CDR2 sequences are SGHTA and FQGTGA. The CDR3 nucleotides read TGTGCCAGCAGCTTAGCGGGAGGAGTGAAGGGGGAGACCCAGTACTTC. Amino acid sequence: CASSLAGGVKGETQYF.

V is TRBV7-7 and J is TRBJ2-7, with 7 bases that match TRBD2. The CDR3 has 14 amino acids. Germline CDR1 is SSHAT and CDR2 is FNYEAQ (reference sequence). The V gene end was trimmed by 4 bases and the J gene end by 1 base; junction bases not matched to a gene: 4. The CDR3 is CASSSSGTSYEQYF. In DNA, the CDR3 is TGTGCCAGCAGCTCCAGCGGGACGTCCTACGAGCAGTACTTC. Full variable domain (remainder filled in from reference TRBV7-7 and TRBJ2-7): GAGVSQSPRYKVTKRGQDVTLRCDPISSHATLYWYQQALGQGPEFLTYFNYEAQPDKSGLPSDRFSAERPEGSISTLTIQRTEQRDSAMYRCASSSSGTSYEQYFGPGTRLTVT.

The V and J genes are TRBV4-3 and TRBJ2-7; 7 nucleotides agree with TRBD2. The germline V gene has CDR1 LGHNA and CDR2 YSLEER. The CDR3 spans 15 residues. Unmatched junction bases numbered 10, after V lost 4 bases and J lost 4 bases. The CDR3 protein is CASSPSGAGRYEQYF. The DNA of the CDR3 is TGCGCCAGCAGCCCGAGCGGAGCGGGACGGTACGAGCAGTACTTC.

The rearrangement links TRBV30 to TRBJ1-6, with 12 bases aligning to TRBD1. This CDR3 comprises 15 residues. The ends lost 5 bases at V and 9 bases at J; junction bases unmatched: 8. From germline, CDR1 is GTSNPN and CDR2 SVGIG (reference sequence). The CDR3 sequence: CAWGTGGGLRSPLHF. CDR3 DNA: TGTGCCTGGGGGACAGGGGGCGGCCTCCGTTCACCCCTCCACTTT.

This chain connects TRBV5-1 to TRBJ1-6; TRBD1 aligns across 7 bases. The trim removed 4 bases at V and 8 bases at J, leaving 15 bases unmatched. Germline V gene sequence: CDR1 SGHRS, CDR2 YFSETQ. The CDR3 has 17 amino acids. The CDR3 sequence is CASSPRTGVAPDSPLHF. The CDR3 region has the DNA TGCGCCAGCAGCCCCCGGACAGGTGTCGCCCCTGATTCACCCCTCCACTTT.

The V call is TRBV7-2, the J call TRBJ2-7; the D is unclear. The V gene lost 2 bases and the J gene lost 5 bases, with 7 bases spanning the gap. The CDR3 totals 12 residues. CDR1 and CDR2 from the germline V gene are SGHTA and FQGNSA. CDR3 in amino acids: CASSLTAHEQYF. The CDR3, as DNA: TGTGCCAGCAGCTTAACGGCCCACGAGCAGTACTTC.

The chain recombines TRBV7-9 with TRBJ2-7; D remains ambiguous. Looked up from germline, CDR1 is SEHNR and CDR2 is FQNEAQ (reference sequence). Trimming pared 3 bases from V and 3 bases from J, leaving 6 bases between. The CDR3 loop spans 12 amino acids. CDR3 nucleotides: TGTGCCAGCAGCTTTCAGAACTACGAGCAGTACTTC. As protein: CASSFQNYEQYF.

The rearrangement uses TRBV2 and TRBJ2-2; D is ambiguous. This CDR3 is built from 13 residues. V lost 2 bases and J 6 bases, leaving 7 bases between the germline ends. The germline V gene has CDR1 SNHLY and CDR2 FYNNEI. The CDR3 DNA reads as TGTGCCAGCAGTGAATACAGTTCCGGGGAGCTGTTTTTT. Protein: CASSEYSSGELFF.

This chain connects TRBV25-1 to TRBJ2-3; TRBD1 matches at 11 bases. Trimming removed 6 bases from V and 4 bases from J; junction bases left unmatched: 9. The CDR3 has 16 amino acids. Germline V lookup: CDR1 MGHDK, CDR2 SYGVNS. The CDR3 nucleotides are TGTGCCAGCAGCGCCGCCGGGACAGGGGGAGCAGATACGCAGTATTTT. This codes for CASSAAGTGGADTQYF.

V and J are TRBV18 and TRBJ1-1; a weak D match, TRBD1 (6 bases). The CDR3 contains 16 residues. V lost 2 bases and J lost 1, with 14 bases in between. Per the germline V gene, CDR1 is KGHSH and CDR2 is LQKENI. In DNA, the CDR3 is TGTGCCAGCTCACCAGGGATTCAGGGACAGAACACTGAAGCTTTCTTT. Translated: CASSPGIQGQNTEAFF.

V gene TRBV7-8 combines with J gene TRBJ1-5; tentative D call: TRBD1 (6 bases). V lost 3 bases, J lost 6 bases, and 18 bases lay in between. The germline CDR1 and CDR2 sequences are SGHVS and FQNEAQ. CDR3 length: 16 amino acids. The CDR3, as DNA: TGTGCCAGCAGCTTGGGGAACAGTCAACAGGGTCAGCCCCAGCATTTT. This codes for CASSLGNSQQGQPQHF.

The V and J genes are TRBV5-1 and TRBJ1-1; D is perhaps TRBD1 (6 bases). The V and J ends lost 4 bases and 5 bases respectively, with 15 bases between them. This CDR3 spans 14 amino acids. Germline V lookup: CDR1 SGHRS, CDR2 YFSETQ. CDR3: CASSIQGPETEAFF. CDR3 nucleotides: TGCGCCAGCAGCATCCAGGGGCCGGAAACTGAAGCTTTCTTT.

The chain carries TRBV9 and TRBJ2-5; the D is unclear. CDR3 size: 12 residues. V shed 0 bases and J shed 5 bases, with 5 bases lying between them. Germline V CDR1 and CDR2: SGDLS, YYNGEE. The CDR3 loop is CASSVVGETQYF. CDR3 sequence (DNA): TGTGCCAGCAGCGTAGTTGGGGAGACCCAGTACTTC.

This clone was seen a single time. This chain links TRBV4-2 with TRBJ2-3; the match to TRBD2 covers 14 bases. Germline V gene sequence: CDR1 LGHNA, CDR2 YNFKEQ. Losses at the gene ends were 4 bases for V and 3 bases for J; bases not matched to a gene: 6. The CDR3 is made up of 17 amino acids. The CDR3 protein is CASSRGGLAGGTDTQYF. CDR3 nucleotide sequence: TGTGCCAGCAGCCGGGGCGGACTAGCGGGAGGAACAGATACGCAGTATTTT.